This T cell receptor (beta chain) stems from a study of long-term antiretroviral therapy in people with HIV. Concerning this clone itself: The target antigen is unknown.

Broader study findings: Narrower CDR3 length ranges marked HIV repertoires relative to controls.

The authors ran the immunoSEQ assay, v3.0, at survey level. Repertoires were generated with immunoSEQ multiplex PCR, while TCRdb's copy carries only in-frame clones and drops some. Seen here are around 16,000 clones, approximately 94% observed once, and the top ten hold about 4.5%. With V trimmed by 0 bases and J by 8 bases, 13 bases remained unmatched. The germline V gene has CDR1 SGHVS and CDR2 FQNEAQ. This CDR3 has 18 residues. The receptor comes from a woman in her fifties or sixties with HIV. The material sequenced was unsorted PBMCs, taken nearly 6.5 years after starting antiretroviral therapy. The chain is built from TRBV7-8 and TRBJ1-3, with TRBD1 matching 10 bases. The CDR3 reads CASSLAVGQGTVGDTIYF. In DNA form, the CDR3 reads TGTGCCAGCAGCTTAGCTGTGGGACAGGGGACAGTCGGGGACACCATATATTTT.